The 25 T cell receptor beta chains presented below share a single source sample, sequenced in a study of identical twins. MiXCR, applied by TCRdb to the 5' RACE reads, yields one record per CDR3 protein. In the table there are 450,000 or so distinct CDR3 sequences, roughly 26% of which are singletons. These data were likewise used in another study, on T cells expressing NK-cell markers.

The specimen sequenced was CD4+ T cells sorted from blood. These TCRs come from a woman in her late teens or twenties in good health.

This clonotype was counted between two and nine times. The gene calls are TRBV30 and TRBJ1-1; the match to TRBD1 covers 7 bases. This CDR3 has 11 amino acids. With V trimmed by 5 bases and J by 11 bases, 8 bases remained unmatched. Germline CDR1 reads GTSNPN; CDR2 reads SVGIG (reference sequence). The CDR3 is CAWDGQARAFF. The CDR3 DNA is TGTGCCTGGGACGGACAGGCTAGGGCTTTCTTT.

This clonotype was seen only a few times. This rearrangement joins TRBV12-3 or TRBV12-4 to TRBJ2-1; 10 bases are a match to TRBD2. J was trimmed by 4 bases and V by 5 bases; bases with no gene match: 8. The length of the CDR3 is 16 residues. CDR3 residues: CASSHTLAGMYNEQFF. Here the CDR3 DNA reads TGTGCCAGCAGTCATACACTAGCGGGGATGTACAATGAGCAGTTCTTC.

This clonotype was recorded a few times. The V call is TRBV4-1, the J call TRBJ2-3; TRBD2 is a possible D gene (6 bases). Trimming shortened V by 3 bases and J by 9 bases, and 10 bases separated the two germline ends. Germline assignment: CDR1 MGHRA and CDR2 YSYEKL. CDR3 size: 12 residues. This CDR3 reads CASSQTSYTQYF. CDR3 DNA sequence: TGCGCCAGCAGCCAGACTAGTTACACGCAGTATTTT.

This clonotype was recorded a few times. This rearrangement joins TRBV12-3 or TRBV12-4 to TRBJ1-1, with D perhaps TRBD1 (5 bases). CDR3 length: 13 residues. Trimming removed 6 bases at V and 1 base at J, with 9 bases between. The CDR3 protein is CASRRQPNTEAFF. The CDR3 DNA reads TGTGCCAGCAGACGACAGCCGAACACTGAAGCTTTCTTT.

The chain carries TRBV7-2 and TRBJ1-1, with TRBD1 matching 7 bases. Germline V gene lookup returns CDR1 SGHTA and CDR2 FQGNSA. J was trimmed by 3 bases and V by 1 base; bases with no gene match: 5. There are 15 residues in the CDR3. The CDR3 here is CASSLEGARDTEAFF. CDR3 sequence (DNA): TGTGCCAGCAGCTTAGAGGGGGCGAGGGACACTGAAGCTTTCTTT.

The rearrangement uses TRBV7-8 and TRBJ1-1; D is unclear. The CDR3 consists of 15 residues. V was cut by 5 bases and J by 4 bases, with 17 bases left in between. The germline gives CDR1 SGHVS, CDR2 FQNEAQ. CDR3 in DNA: TGTGCCAGCAGCAACGGTCGAGGTATGGGCACTGAAGCTTTCTTT. This gives the protein CASSNGRGMGTEAFF.

CDR3 region: CASSGGAGRITEAFF. CDR3 nucleotides: TGTGCCAGCAGCGGGGGGGCAGGGAGGATAACTGAAGCTTTCTTT. The J gene is TRBJ1-1, the V gene TRBV7-9; the D gene is possibly TRBD1 (6 bases). V dropped 5 bases and J dropped 5 bases, with 18 bases sitting between them. Germline values: CDR1 SEHNR, CDR2 FQNEAQ (reference sequence). This CDR3 region has 15 residues.

There are a few counts of this clonotype. The chain carries TRBV20-1 and TRBJ2-4; 7 bases map to TRBD2. V trimming: 1 base; J trimming: 11 bases; junction bases outside the gene matches: 11. The CDR3 sequence is 14 residues long. CDR1 is DFQATT, CDR2 SNEGSKA, per germline (reference sequence). The CDR3 is CSARVPGLLSVQYF. DNA of the CDR3: TGCAGTGCTAGAGTACCGGGACTACTCTCGGTTCAGTACTTC.

The CDR3 DNA is TGCGCCAGCAGCCCGGGTAAACTAGCGATCGCAGATACGCAGTATTTT. Translated: CASSPGKLAIADTQYF. V and J are TRBV5-1 and TRBJ2-3, with 7 bases identical to TRBD2. This CDR3 is 16 amino acids long. Germline CDR1 is SGHRS and CDR2 is YFSETQ. The V and J ends lost 4 bases and 4 bases, in that order; junction bases with no gene match: 12.

The chain links TRBV28 to TRBJ1-2; 9 positions agree with TRBD1. Germline loops: CDR1 MDHEN, CDR2 SYDVKM. Trimming cost V 5 bases and J 3 bases; bases outside gene matches: 4. The CDR3 runs 14 residues. The CDR3 DNA follows: TGTGCCAGCAGTAGTACAGGGGGCGACTATGGCTACACCTTC. This encodes CASSSTGGDYGYTF.

The chain has TRBV12-3 or TRBV12-4 and TRBJ2-3; D uncertain. This CDR3 comprises 13 residues. Trimming stripped 3 bases from V and 2 bases from J, with 6 bases between. The CDR3 DNA reads as TGTGCCAGCAGTTTTGAGAACACAGATACGCAGTATTTT. This sequence encodes CASSFENTDTQYF.

This clonotype occurred a few times. The genes are TRBV15 and TRBJ1-4, with D maybe TRBD1 (6 bases). CDR3 length equals 15 residues. The V gene's germline CDR1 is LNHNV and CDR2 YYDKDF (reference sequence). Deletions cut 3 bases from V and 5 bases from J, with 13 bases between. The CDR3: CATSSEAGVNEKLFF. In DNA form, the CDR3 reads TGTGCCACCAGCAGTGAGGCAGGGGTAAATGAAAAACTGTTTTTT.

The table lists this clonotype with many counts. The DNA for the CDR3 is TGTGCCAGCAGCCCCATGAGGGGGACCAATGAGCAGTTCTTC. Translating gives CASSPMRGTNEQFF. The chain carries TRBV7-2 and TRBJ2-1; D is possibly TRBD1 (6 bases). The CDR3 length is 14 residues. Germline V lookup: CDR1 SGHTA, CDR2 FQGNSA. V lost 5 bases, J lost 6 bases, and 14 bases lay in between.

The CDR3 loop reads CSASSGAGGYTF. Written as DNA, the CDR3 is TGCAGTGCTAGTTCGGGGGCGGGAGGCTACACCTTC. The rearrangement links TRBV20-1 to TRBJ1-2, with a possible D match to TRBD1 (6 bases). The CDR3 length is 12 residues. Trimming stripped 3 bases from V and 8 bases from J, with 13 bases between. The germline CDR1 and CDR2 sequences are DFQATT and SNEGSKA (reference sequence).

The chain uses TRBV27 and TRBJ2-3, with D perhaps matching TRBD1 or TRBD2 (5 bases each). The germline CDR1 and CDR2 sequences are MNHEY and SMNVEV (reference sequence). The V and J ends lost 0 bases and 12 bases respectively, with 13 bases between them. The CDR3 is 13 amino acids. Here the CDR3 DNA reads TGTGCCAGCAGTTTATCGGGGCGAAGACTACAGTATTTT. As protein: CASSLSGRRLQYF.

This clonotype was seen a handful of times. V and J are TRBV7-8 and TRBJ2-3; tentatively, D is TRBD1 or TRBD2 (5 bases each). Looked up from germline, CDR1 is SGHVS and CDR2 is FQNEAQ. The CDR3 has 14 amino acids. V lost 8 bases and J lost 6, with 18 bases in between. The CDR3 reads CASDPGLVSDTQYF. CDR3 nucleotide sequence: TGTGCCAGCGATCCGGGGCTAGTTTCGGATACGCAGTATTTT.

This clonotype has only a few counts. CDR3 nucleotide sequence: TGCAGTGCTAGAGGACTAGCGGGGCGAAACTCCTACAATGAGCAGTTCTTC. It translates to CSARGLAGRNSYNEQFF. The chain recombines TRBV20-1 with TRBJ2-1; TRBD2 agrees at 11 bases. The germline V gene encodes CDR1 DFQATT and CDR2 SNEGSKA (reference sequence). V shed 1 base, J shed 0 bases, and the junction held 5 bases outside the gene matches. The CDR3 length is 17 residues.

This chain connects TRBV6-5 to TRBJ1-1, with D perhaps TRBD1 (6 bases). The CDR3 loop spans 18 amino acids. From germline, CDR1 is MNHEY and CDR2 SVGAGI. The V and J ends lost 0 bases and 3 bases respectively, with 20 bases between them. The CDR3, as DNA: TGTGCCAGCAGTTACTCGAGCCCTTACAGGGACCCATACACTGAAGCTTTCTTT. It specifies CASSYSSPYRDPYTEAFF.

This clonotype was counted a few times. V gene TRBV11-2 combines with J gene TRBJ2-7, with 7 bases identical to TRBD1. The V and J ends lost 1 base and 4 bases, in that order; junction bases with no gene match: 7. The V gene's germline CDR1 is SGHAT and CDR2 FQNNGV. The CDR3 length is 15 residues. The CDR3 region has the DNA TGTGCCAGCAGCTTAGCCGGGACAGCTTTATACGAGCAGTACTTC. Translated: CASSLAGTALYEQYF.

The V and J genes are TRBV12-3 or TRBV12-4 and TRBJ2-7, with 7 bases matching TRBD2. The CDR3 length is 15 residues. V was clipped by 3 bases and J by 6 bases; unmatched bases: 11. CDR3 bases: TGTGCCAGCAGTTTGGGGGGAGGGCGGTCATCCGAGCAGTACTTC. As protein: CASSLGGGRSSEQYF.

This clonotype was recorded many times. The V and J genes are TRBV24-1 and TRBJ2-2; 11 bases are a match to TRBD2. Germline assignment: CDR1 KGHDR and CDR2 SFDVKD. The CDR3 sequence is 17 residues long. V lost 3 bases and J lost 8; bases outside the gene matches: 10. The CDR3 region has the DNA TGTGCCACCAGTGATCCTGCCGGGACTAGCGGCTTTGGGGAGCTGTTTTTT. Translation gives CATSDPAGTSGFGELFF.

This clonotype appeared many times. The V and J genes are TRBV5-1 and TRBJ2-2, with 12 bases that match TRBD2. With V trimmed by 3 bases and J by 5 bases, 5 bases remained unmatched. Germline V CDR1 and CDR2: SGHRS, YFSETQ. CDR3 length equals 16 residues. The CDR3 DNA is TGCGCCAGCAGCTCGACTAGCGGGAGAGGAACCGGGGAGCTGTTTTTT. Protein sequence: CASSSTSGRGTGELFF. The entire variable domain, with the rest obtained from reference TRBV5-1 and TRBJ2-2, is as follows: KAGVTQTPRYLIKTRGQQVTLSCSPISGHRSVSWYQQTPGQGLQFLFEYFSETQRNKGNFPGRFSGRQFSNSRSEMNVSTLELGDSALYLCASSSTSGRGTGELFFGEGSRLTVL.

The gene calls are TRBV5-1 and TRBJ2-1; tentatively, D is TRBD2 (6 bases). The CDR3 has 11 residues. The germline V and J ends were trimmed by 5 bases and 11 bases, with 11 bases remaining between them. Germline CDR1 reads SGHRS; CDR2 reads YFSETQ. The CDR3 loop is CASRFGGKQFF. CDR3 DNA: TGCGCCAGCAGGTTCGGCGGGAAGCAGTTCTTC.

This chain joins TRBV5-1 and TRBJ2-7; D is ambiguous. The V and J ends lost 4 bases and 2 bases respectively, with 7 bases between them. This CDR3 comprises 12 residues. From germline, CDR1 is SGHRS and CDR2 YFSETQ. The CDR3 nucleotides are TGCGCCAGCAGCCAGTATCCCTACGAGCAGTACTTC. Protein product: CASSQYPYEQYF.

The V and J genes are TRBV12-3 or TRBV12-4 and TRBJ1-6; the D is unclear. CDR3 length equals 13 residues. Trimming stripped 8 bases from V and 9 bases from J, with 14 bases between. The CDR3 region has the DNA TGTGCCAGCGCAACAGAAGTGGTTTCACCCCTCCACTTT. This encodes CASATEVVSPLHF.